This T cell receptor beta chain was identified during a study of shared clonotypes between healthy human individuals. TCRdb keeps only in-frame clones here, not all; method: immunoSEQ multiplex PCR. The data contain 1.6 million or so clones, 95% to 97% of them seen just once; the ten biggest clones take up roughly 1.2%. In germline, CDR1 is SGHKS, CDR2 YYEKEE (reference sequence). V dropped 5 bases and J dropped 5; count of bases not matched to a gene: 11. The length of the CDR3 is 16 residues. The clonotype originates from a man between 25 and 39 years old in good health. The J gene is TRBJ2-5, the V gene TRBV5-5; 11 positions match TRBD1. Input material: naive CD4+ T cells sorted from blood. The subset is: CD45RA+ positively selected. The CDR3 spells CASRDLDRGLRETQYF. The CDR3 nucleotides are TGTGCCAGCAGGGATCTGGACAGGGGGCTACGGGAGACCCAGTACTTC.